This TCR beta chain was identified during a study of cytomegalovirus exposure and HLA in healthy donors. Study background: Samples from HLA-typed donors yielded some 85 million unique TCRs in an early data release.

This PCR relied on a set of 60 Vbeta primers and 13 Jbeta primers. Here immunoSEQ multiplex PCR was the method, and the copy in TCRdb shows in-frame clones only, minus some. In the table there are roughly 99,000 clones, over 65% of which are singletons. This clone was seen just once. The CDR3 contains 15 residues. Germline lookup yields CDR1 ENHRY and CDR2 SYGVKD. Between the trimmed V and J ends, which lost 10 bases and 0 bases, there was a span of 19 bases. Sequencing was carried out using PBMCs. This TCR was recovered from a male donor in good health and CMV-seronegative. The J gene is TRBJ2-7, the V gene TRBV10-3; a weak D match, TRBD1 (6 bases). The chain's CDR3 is CATARGQGSSYEQYF. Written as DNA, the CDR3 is TGTGCCACCGCCAGAGGGCAGGGGAGCTCCTACGAGCAGTACTTC.